This TCR beta chain was recovered during a study of CD8+ T cells in alopecia areata. In the study overall: Affected scalp percentage set treated patients' severity scores.

RNA was extracted and reverse transcribed into cDNA as the sequencing template. Method: immunoSEQ multiplex PCR; TCRdb's copy keeps in-frame clones and lacks some. The repertoire holds fewer than 150,000 clones, roughly 56% seen once, with more than 3% in the top ten. CDR3 size: 15 residues. Germline V gene sequence: CDR1 LGHNA, CDR2 YSLEER. Points from the study as a whole: Within the top 100, expanded CD8+ clones significantly decreased with tofacitinib, as did scalp clonality. Uncertainty remains about how baseline CD8+ expansion links to response, with one nonresponder.

Treatment specified: oral pan-JAK inhibitor, 5-10 mg twice daily. The researchers isolated CD4+ and CD8+ T cells from PBMCs by sorting. To note about this clone: Its antigen remains unknown. One end of the junction varies from germline; a read error may be responsible.

This receptor was identified in a human donor with alopecia areata. The chain carries TRBV4-3 and TRBJ1-5, with 10 bases fitting TRBD1. The specimen comprised CD4+ T cells sorted from blood, sampled at week 24, from a patient treated with tofacitinib. In DNA form, the CDR3 reads TGCGCCAGCAGCCCCAAGACAGGGGGCAACCAGCCCCAGCATTTT. Amino acid sequence: CASSPKTGGNQPQHF.